This T cell receptor (beta chain) stems from a study of human T cells and chemical hapten exposure. In the study overall: Researchers reported sensitizing an approximately 2 cm by approximately 2 cm upper inner arm skin site with 2% DPC. General study points: Significantly greater numbers of large CDR3 similarity clusters came from expanded TCRs than from controls.

At least ten counts were recorded for this clonotype. Its antigen remains unidentified. In TCRdb, the RACE reads were re-called with MiXCR into one record per CDR3 protein. The sample consists of 250,000 or so distinct CDR3 sequences, just under 8% of them appearing once. Time point defined: pre-sensitization, week 0. Treatment defined: therapeutic diphenylcyclopropenone sensitization with weekly scalp DPC. This CDR3 has 12 residues. The V gene lost 7 bases and the J gene lost 0 bases, with 7 bases spanning the gap. CDR1 and CDR2 (germline): MNHEY, SVGEGT. The V and J genes are TRBV6-2 or TRBV6-3 and TRBJ2-7; no clear D gene. The receptor was derived from a man aged 18 to 29 with alopecia areata. Some clones in this sample may be carry-over from other donors' samples. The sequencing here drew on whole blood, taken in connection with sensitization to the hapten diphenylcyclopropenone (DPC). The DNA for the CDR3 is TGTGCCAGCACGCAGAGCTCCTACGAGCAGTACTTC. Translating it yields CASTQSSYEQYF.